A single sample gave rise to the 23 T cell receptor beta chains below, sequenced in a study of control samples from healthy donors and cancer patients. Produced via immunoSEQ multiplex PCR; TCRdb's table is partial and in-frame only. The profile shows some 74,000 clones, approximately 94% of them singletons. Sequenced material: blood. These receptors all come from a woman aged 30 to 39 in good health.

The V call is TRBV13, the J call TRBJ2-7; D is unresolved. Germline V lookup: CDR1 PRHDT, CDR2 FYEKMQ (reference sequence). The CDR3 is 11 amino acids. Trimming shortened V by 2 bases and J by 3 bases, and 2 bases separated the two germline ends. The CDR3 DNA reads as TGTGCCAGCAGCTTAAACTACGAGCAGTACGTC. It codes for CASSLNYEQYV.

This clone has a handful of counts. The CDR3 DNA sequence: TGCGCCAGCAGCTTGGGGACAGGGCCCTACGAGCAGTACTTC. Translated: CASSLGTGPYEQYF. The rearrangement uses TRBV5-1 and TRBJ2-7; the match to TRBD1 covers 8 bases. CDR1 and CDR2 from the germline V gene are SGHRS and YFSETQ. With 0 bases clipped from V and 2 bases from J, the junction kept 1 base outside the gene matches. CDR3 length: 14 residues.

The chain uses TRBV30 and TRBJ1-3, with D perhaps TRBD1 (5 bases). CDR3 length equals 14 residues. Between the trimmed V and J ends, which lost 2 bases and 0 bases, there was a span of 8 bases. CDR1 and CDR2 (germline): GTSNPN, SVGIG (reference sequence). The CDR3 spells CAWSMGVSGNTIYF. The CDR3, as DNA: TGTGCCTGGAGTATGGGGGTCTCTGGAAACACCATATATTTT.

The chain recombines TRBV19 with TRBJ1-3; tentatively, D is TRBD1 (6 bases). V was pared by 4 bases and J by 1 base, with 14 bases between. The CDR3 length is 16 residues. CDR1 LNHDA and CDR2 SQIVND come from the germline V gene (reference sequence). For the CDR3, the DNA is TGTGCCAGTAGTACCGGACAGCCCGATTCTGGAAACACCATATATTTT. Translated: CASSTGQPDSGNTIYF.

As to this clone: Germline is not matched at one junction end, which may reflect a read error. This CDR3 is CATRRGANTGELFF. The CDR3 DNA follows: TGTGCCACTCGGAGGGGGGCAAACACCGGGGAGCTATTTTTT. J is TRBJ2-2 and V is TRBV27, with D tentatively TRBD1 or TRBD2 (6 bases each). This CDR3 is built from 14 residues. The germline CDR1 and CDR2 sequences are MNHEY and SMNVEV (reference sequence).

This sequence joins TRBV6-1 and TRBJ1-1; D uncertain. Germline CDR1 and CDR2: MNHNS and SASEGT. V gave up 1 base and J gave up 11 bases, with 8 bases separating them. The CDR3 has 11 residues. In nucleotides, the CDR3 is TGTGCCAGCAGTGAAGGGGGTCTGGCTTTCTTT. This sequence encodes CASSEGGLAFF.

Only one count was recorded for this clone. The chain employs TRBV5-1 and TRBJ1-3, with TRBD1 as a possible D gene (5 bases). V lost 3 bases and J 0 bases, leaving 19 bases between the germline ends. The CDR3 extends over 18 amino acids. Germline V lookup: CDR1 SGHRS, CDR2 YFSETQ. The CDR3 loop is CASSSTLSTVRSGNTIYF. CDR3 nucleotide sequence: TGCGCCAGCAGCTCAACCCTCTCGACAGTCCGCTCTGGAAACACCATATATTTT.

This clone was seen only a few times. The V gene is TRBV19, the J gene TRBJ2-3; TRBD2 matches 9 bases. After removal of 1 base from V and 2 bases from J, the junction contained 4 bases not matched to a gene. Germline V gene sequence: CDR1 LNHDA, CDR2 SQIVND (reference sequence). CDR3 size: 16 residues. CDR3 coding DNA: TGTGCCAGTAGTATAGGTCAGCGGGGGGTCACAGATACGCAGTATTTT. Protein product: CASSIGQRGVTDTQYF.

The chain employs TRBV24-1 and TRBJ1-5; 7 bases fit TRBD1. CDR3 length: 16 residues. Germline-derived CDR1 and CDR2 are KGHDR and SFDVKD. Losses at the gene ends were 3 bases for V and 5 bases for J; bases not matched to a gene: 9. This chain's CDR3 is CATSDTRDSYYQPQHF. CDR3 bases: TGTGCCACCAGTGATACAAGGGACAGTTACTATCAGCCCCAGCATTTT.

J is TRBJ1-2 and V is TRBV24-1; D gene ambiguous. Trimming stripped 3 bases from V and 7 bases from J, with 14 bases between. Germline V lookup: CDR1 KGHDR, CDR2 SFDVKD. This CDR3 region has 14 residues. CDR3 DNA: TGTGCCACCAGTGATACGGGCCAGGACGGTGGCTACACCTTC. Protein sequence: CATSDTGQDGGYTF.

This chain connects TRBV5-1 to TRBJ1-1, with D perhaps matching TRBD1 (5 bases). Germline V CDR1 and CDR2: SGHRS, YFSETQ. V was shortened by 4 bases and J by 8 bases, with 24 bases between the two germline ends. The CDR3 spans 16 residues. The CDR3 region has the DNA TGCGCCAGCAGCCTCGACAGCTATCACCGAACGGGGGAAGCTTTCTTT. It translates to CASSLDSYHRTGEAFF.

This chain joins TRBV13 and TRBJ1-1; a possible D gene is TRBD1 (5 bases). Germline values: CDR1 PRHDT, CDR2 FYEKMQ (reference sequence). CDR3 length: 16 amino acids. The ends were cut back, 5 bases at V and 3 bases at J, with 19 bases in the middle. The DNA for the CDR3 is TGTGCCAGCAGCGGAGCCGGGACCCAAGGAGACACTGAAGCTTTCTTT. Its protein is CASSGAGTQGDTEAFF.

The V gene is TRBV9, the J gene TRBJ1-2; 10 nucleotides align to TRBD1. J gave up 5 bases and V 3 bases, and 4 bases lay outside the gene matches. Looked up from germline, CDR1 is SGDLS and CDR2 is YYNGEE. This CDR3 has 14 amino acids. CDR3 DNA: TGTGCCAGCAGCGACCGGGACAGGGGTTATGGCTACACCTTC. Amino acid sequence: CASSDRDRGYGYTF.

The V gene is TRBV10-1, the J gene TRBJ1-3; 7 nucleotides align to TRBD1. This CDR3 contains 14 residues. The germline V gene encodes CDR1 WNHNN and CDR2 SYGVQD (reference sequence). V lost 6 bases and J lost 4; bases outside the gene matches: 6. The CDR3 nucleotides are TGCGCCAGCAGGCTGCCGACAGGGGGAAACACCATATATTTT. Translation gives CASRLPTGGNTIYF.

This chain joins TRBV5-5 and TRBJ1-1; unclear D gene. The CDR3 runs to 11 residues. Germline lookup yields CDR1 SGHKS and CDR2 YYEKEE (reference sequence). V shed 8 bases and J shed 1 base, with 6 bases lying between them. The CDR3 loop is CASRQNTEAFF. The CDR3 nucleotides are TGTGCCAGTAGACAGAACACTGAAGCTTTCTTT. Variable domain in full (rest from reference TRBV5-5 and TRBJ1-1): DAGVTQSPTHLIKTRGQQVTLRCSPISGHKSVSWYQQVLGQGPQFIFQYYEKEERGRGNFPDRFSARQFPNYSSELNVNALLLGDSALYLCASRQNTEAFFGQGTRLTVV.

This sequence joins TRBV5-1 and TRBJ2-2, with 11 bases identical to TRBD1. The CDR3 runs to 16 residues. CDR1 SGHRS and CDR2 YFSETQ come from the germline V gene. The trim removed 7 bases at V and 9 bases at J, leaving 14 bases unmatched. The CDR3 loop is CASSSMGQGVTWELFF. The CDR3 DNA follows: TGCGCCAGCTCCTCAATGGGACAGGGGGTAACGTGGGAGCTGTTTTTT.

The rearrangement uses TRBV10-3 and TRBJ2-3; the D gene is possibly TRBD2 (5 bases). Between the trimmed V and J ends, which lost 3 bases and 7 bases, there was a span of 20 bases. CDR1 and CDR2 from the germline V gene are ENHRY and SYGVKD. CDR3 length: 16 amino acids. CDR3 sequence: CAISDMAGSERYTQYF. The DNA of the CDR3 is TGTGCCATCAGTGATATGGCGGGCTCGGAAAGGTATACGCAGTATTTT.

Only a few counts were recorded for this clone. Other nucleotide sequences from this sample produce the same CDR3. The chain is built from TRBV3-1 (or the pseudogene TRBV3-2) and TRBJ1-5; TRBD1 might be the D (6 bases). V shed 4 bases and J shed 7 bases, with 11 bases lying between them. There are 13 residues in the CDR3. Germline values: CDR1 LGHDT, CDR2 YNNKEL (reference sequence). The CDR3 region has the DNA TGTGCCAGCAGCCTCAGGGGAGGCCAGCCCCAGCATTTT. Translating gives CASSLRGGQPQHF.

Comment on this clone: Without the conserved terminal phenylalanine or tryptophan, this CDR3 likely stems from a read error. The J gene is TRBJ1-1, the V gene TRBV10-1; possibly TRBD1 for D (5 bases). V was trimmed by 0 bases and J by 4 bases, leaving 12 bases between them. This CDR3 contains 15 residues. In germline, CDR1 is WNHNN, CDR2 SYGVQD (reference sequence). For the CDR3, the DNA is TGCGCCAGCAGTGAGTCGAGGTCAGGGAGCACTGAAGCTTTCCCT. Residues: CASSESRSGSTEAFP.

This clone appeared a single time. J is TRBJ1-5 and V is TRBV7-2; 12 bases fit TRBD1. This CDR3 is built from 17 residues. Germline CDR1 SGHTA, CDR2 FQGNSA. Losses at the gene ends were 5 bases for V and 2 bases for J; bases not matched to a gene: 7. The CDR3 DNA is TGTGCCAGCAGCAAGACCGGGACAGGGGGCGGCAATCAGCCCCAGCATTTT. It specifies CASSKTGTGGGNQPQHF. Supplemented by reference TRBV7-2 and TRBJ1-5, the full variable domain reads GAGVSQSPSNKVTEKGKDVELRCDPISGHTALYWYRQSLGQGLEFLIYFQGNSAPDKSGLPSDRFSAERTGGSVSTLTIQRTQQEDSAVYLCASSKTGTGGGNQPQHFGDGTRLSIL.

The V gene is TRBV7-3, the J gene TRBJ2-7; no firm D call. Deletions cut 6 bases from V and 6 bases from J, with 15 bases between. The germline V gene encodes CDR1 SGHTA and CDR2 FQGTGA. The CDR3 runs to 13 residues. CDR3 bases: TGTGCCAGCAGTCCTAGACAACAGAGCGAGCAGTACTTC. It is translated as CASSPRQQSEQYF.

The genes are TRBV4-1 and TRBJ2-5; the D is unclear. Trimming cost V 1 base and J 3 bases, with 21 bases left between them. The V gene's germline CDR1 is MGHRA and CDR2 YSYEKL. The CDR3 sequence is 18 residues long. DNA of the CDR3: TGCGCCAGCAGCCAAGTGCCAAAGCACATTCAATCGGAAGAGACCCAGTACTTC. Its translation is CASSQVPKHIQSEETQYF.

The gene calls are TRBV7-2 and TRBJ2-1; D gene ambiguous. V lost 1 base and J 12 bases, leaving 7 bases between the germline ends. Germline CDR1 SGHTA, CDR2 FQGNSA. The CDR3 consists of 11 residues. This CDR3 reads CASSLVGGQFF. CDR3 DNA sequence: TGTGCCAGCAGCTTAGTAGGTGGGCAGTTCTTC.